The 24 T cell receptor beta chains listed next were all sequenced from one sample in a study of T cells after yellow fever vaccination. TCRdb reanalysed the 5' RACE reads using MiXCR and keeps one entry per CDR3 protein. The sample shows around 600,000 distinct CDR3 sequences, 9% to 15% of them seen only once. Sequencing was performed on PBMCs, taken on the day of the yellow fever booster vaccination. The receptors originated from a man aged 25 to 45 who received the YFV17D yellow fever vaccine.

The chain recombines TRBV6-2 or TRBV6-3 with TRBJ2-5; D unresolved. CDR3 size: 15 residues. Deletions cut 7 bases from V and 5 bases from J, with 20 bases between. Germline V gene lookup returns CDR1 MNHEY and CDR2 SVGEGT. CDR3 amino acids: CASTPEIRSWETQYF. CDR3 coding DNA: TGTGCCAGCACCCCCGAAATTCGGAGTTGGGAGACCCAGTACTTC.

This clonotype was recorded a few times. The CDR3 loop reads CATSAGSGSYNEQFF. CDR3 in DNA: TGTGCCACCAGTGCCGGTAGCGGGAGTTACAATGAGCAGTTCTTC. V gene TRBV24-1 combines with J gene TRBJ2-1, with 9 bases lining up with TRBD2. The germline CDR1 and CDR2 sequences are KGHDR and SFDVKD. V lost 5 bases to trimming and J lost 4 bases; unmatched junction nucleotides: 5. The CDR3 runs to 15 residues.

The chain carries TRBV19 and TRBJ2-1; TRBD1 aligns across 9 bases. This CDR3 comprises 14 residues. V lost 10 bases to trimming and J lost 6 bases; unmatched junction nucleotides: 10. Germline-derived CDR1 and CDR2 are LNHDA and SQIVND (reference sequence). The CDR3 DNA reads TGTGCCACCGAAAGCGGGACAGGGCTCAATGAGCAGTTCTTC. It codes for CATESGTGLNEQFF.

This clonotype was observed a few times. At one end, the junction sequence differs from germline, possibly due to a read error. The chain recombines TRBV7-8 with TRBJ2-7; a possible D gene is TRBD2 (6 bases). The CDR3 sequence is 17 residues long. CDR1 and CDR2 from the germline V gene are SGHVS and FQNEAQ. The DNA of the CDR3 is TGTGCCAGCAGCTTAAGGAGACTAGAGGGCAGGTCCTCCGAGCAGTACTTC. This encodes CASSLRRLEGRSSEQYF.

This clonotype was found a few times. V is TRBV20-1 and J is TRBJ2-7, with TRBD2 matching over 10 bases. The germline V gene encodes CDR1 DFQATT and CDR2 SNEGSKA (reference sequence). This CDR3 comprises 14 residues. V lost 4 bases, J lost 3 bases, and 6 bases stayed unmatched. CDR3 region: CSATGLASIYEQYF. CDR3 in DNA: TGCAGTGCTACGGGACTAGCGTCGATCTACGAGCAGTACTTC.

There are a few counts of this clonotype. The rearrangement links TRBV20-1 to TRBJ1-5; 11 nucleotides line up with TRBD1. CDR3 length: 14 residues. J was trimmed by 5 bases and V by 5 bases; bases with no gene match: 5. Germline V gene lookup returns CDR1 DFQATT and CDR2 SNEGSKA (reference sequence). CDR3 protein: CSARTGGLDQPQHF. The DNA of the CDR3 is TGCAGTGCTCGGACAGGGGGCTTAGATCAGCCCCAGCATTTT.

This clonotype was detected only a few times. The chain uses TRBV20-1 and TRBJ2-5; D unclear. The CDR3 covers 13 residues. Germline V lookup: CDR1 DFQATT, CDR2 SNEGSKA (reference sequence). The V and J ends lost 3 bases and 1 base respectively, with 9 bases between them. CDR3 amino acids: CSARRQAQETQYF. CDR3 DNA sequence: TGCAGTGCTAGGAGGCAGGCCCAAGAGACCCAGTACTTC.

The chain uses TRBV3-1 and TRBJ2-1; no clear D gene. Germline V gene lookup returns CDR1 LGHDT and CDR2 YNNKEL (reference sequence). V was cut by 0 bases and J by 0 bases, with 6 bases left in between. The CDR3 totals 15 residues. CDR3 coding DNA: TGTGCCAGCAGCCAAGAGCTCCTCTCCTACAATGAGCAGTTCTTC. Protein product: CASSQELLSYNEQFF.

This clonotype was observed a few times. The chain carries TRBV5-1 and TRBJ2-3; possibly TRBD2 for D (6 bases). The CDR3 loop spans 16 amino acids. Germline values: CDR1 SGHRS, CDR2 YFSETQ. Trimming pared 5 bases from V and 3 bases from J, leaving 19 bases between. The CDR3 region is CASSPNAGMRTDTQYF. The DNA for the CDR3 is TGCGCCAGCAGTCCTAACGCGGGGATGAGGACAGATACGCAGTATTTT. Filled out from reference TRBV5-1 and TRBJ2-3, the complete variable domain reads KAGVTQTPRYLIKTRGQQVTLSCSPISGHRSVSWYQQTPGQGLQFLFEYFSETQRNKGNFPGRFSGRQFSNSRSEMNVSTLELGDSALYLCASSPNAGMRTDTQYFGPGTRLTVL.

V usage is TRBV5-1 and J usage is TRBJ2-7; possibly TRBD2 for D (5 bases). Deletions cut 4 bases from V and 2 bases from J, with 16 bases between. This CDR3 spans 15 amino acids. Germline V lookup: CDR1 SGHRS, CDR2 YFSETQ. CDR3 loop: CASSPPRDTTYEQYF. Written as DNA, the CDR3 is TGCGCCAGCAGCCCTCCCCGGGATACCACCTACGAGCAGTACTTC.

This clonotype has a handful of counts. This chain uses TRBV14 with TRBJ2-3; D remains unclear. Germline CDR1 and CDR2: SGHDN and FVKESK. The CDR3 spans 13 residues. V lost 5 bases and J lost 3, with 9 bases in between. CDR3 coding DNA: TGTGCCAGCAGCATTTTTCAGACAGATACGCAGTATTTT. It codes for CASSIFQTDTQYF.

This clonotype has only a few counts. The chain has TRBV10-3 and TRBJ2-7; 7 bases agree with TRBD1. There are 16 residues in the CDR3. Germline V gene data show CDR1 as ENHRY and CDR2 as SYGVKD. The ends lost 6 bases at V and 1 base at J; junction bases unmatched: 12. CDR3 coding DNA: TGTGCCATCAGATTAACGGGGAAGGGGGCTTCCTACGAGCAGTACTTC. It translates to CAIRLTGKGASYEQYF.

This sequence joins TRBV15 and TRBJ2-1, with D perhaps TRBD2 (5 bases). Germline CDR1 is LNHNV and CDR2 is YYDKDF (reference sequence). CDR3 size: 16 residues. The V end lost 5 bases, the J end lost 0 bases, and 14 bases lay between the germline ends. CDR3 region: CATSDYSESSYNEQFF. The CDR3 DNA reads as TGTGCCACCAGCGACTATTCTGAGAGCTCCTACAATGAGCAGTTCTTC.

This clonotype was seen only a few times. The chain is built from TRBV4-3 and TRBJ2-5; 9 bases map to TRBD2. This CDR3 comprises 18 residues. Germline values: CDR1 LGHNA, CDR2 YSLEER. Trimming at V came to 2 bases and at J to 5 bases, leaving 15 bases not matched to a gene. The CDR3 DNA reads TGCGCCAGCAGCCAACAAGTTTTCCCTAGCGGGATAGGGGAGACCCAGTACTTC. Amino acids: CASSQQVFPSGIGETQYF.

The J gene is TRBJ1-2, the V gene TRBV29-1, with 8 bases fitting TRBD1. With 7 bases clipped from V and 8 bases from J, the junction kept 6 bases outside the gene matches. The CDR3 runs 11 residues. Germline lookup yields CDR1 SQVTM and CDR2 ANQGSEA. This CDR3 reads CSARQGSGYTF. Written as DNA, the CDR3 is TGCAGCGCCCGACAGGGGAGCGGCTACACCTTC.

This clonotype came up a few times. The V call is TRBV6-5, the J call TRBJ1-1; D might be TRBD1 (5 bases). Trimming left V 1 base short and J 2 bases short, with 11 bases between. CDR1 and CDR2 from the germline V gene are MNHEY and SVGAGI. The CDR3 runs to 15 residues. Here the CDR3 DNA reads TGTGCCAGCAGTTACTTGTCCCAGGGTAACACTGAAGCTTTCTTT. It is translated as CASSYLSQGNTEAFF.

A few counts support this clonotype. The rearrangement uses TRBV6-1 and TRBJ1-5; 9 bases are shared with TRBD1. This CDR3 has 15 amino acids. Trimming removed 6 bases from V and 6 bases from J; junction bases left unmatched: 9. CDR1 and CDR2 from the germline V gene are MNHNS and SASEGT. The CDR3 DNA reads TGTGCCAGCAGGACCGGGACAGGGAGTAGTCAGCCCCAGCATTTT. It yields the protein CASRTGTGSSQPQHF.

V usage is TRBV5-1 and J usage is TRBJ1-4; D gene uncertain. In germline, CDR1 is SGHRS, CDR2 YFSETQ. V lost 5 bases, J lost 8 bases, and 19 bases lay in between. This CDR3 has 15 amino acids. In DNA, the CDR3 is TGCGCCAGCAGTCTCAGCCGGGGAATAGCGGAAAAACTGTTTTTT. It specifies CASSLSRGIAEKLFF.

This clonotype was recorded a few times. The V gene is TRBV6-2 or TRBV6-3, the J gene TRBJ2-3, with TRBD2 identical over 9 bases. The CDR3 contains 18 residues. Germline V gene sequence: CDR1 MNHEY, CDR2 SVGEGT. The junction had 10 bases not matched to a gene; V was cut back by 2 bases and J by 1 base. The DNA of the CDR3 is TGTGCCAGCAGTTACCCCCGTGCAGCGGGAGGACGCACAGATACGCAGTATTTT. It codes for CASSYPRAAGGRTDTQYF.

CDR3 residues: CASSGTSGKEQFF. CDR3 coding DNA: TGTGCCAGCAGTGGTACTAGCGGGAAGGAGCAGTTCTTC. The genes are TRBV6-1 and TRBJ2-1; 10 nucleotides line up with TRBD2. CDR1 is MNHNS and CDR2 is SASEGT in the germline V gene. The CDR3 totals 13 residues. V gave up 4 bases and J gave up 10 bases; unmatched junction bases: 4.

The chain joins TRBV20-1 to TRBJ2-5; 9 bases map to TRBD2. Trimming at V came to 1 base and at J to 1 base, leaving 4 bases not matched to a gene. This CDR3 has 15 residues. The germline gives CDR1 DFQATT, CDR2 SNEGSKA (reference sequence). The DNA for the CDR3 is TGCAGTGCTAGAGGGATTAGCGGGAGCCAAGAGACCCAGTACTTC. Residues: CSARGISGSQETQYF.

The CDR3 sequence is CASGGLAEDTQYF. CDR3 DNA: TGTGCCAGTGGGGGACTAGCGGAAGATACGCAGTATTTT. The V call is TRBV12-3 or TRBV12-4, the J call TRBJ2-3; 11 positions match TRBD2. Trimming took 9 bases from V and 5 from J; bases not matched to a gene: 4. This CDR3 has 13 residues.

This clonotype was counted between two and nine times. The gene calls are TRBV20-1 and TRBJ2-3; 7 bases agree with TRBD1. Per the germline V gene, CDR1 is DFQATT and CDR2 is SNEGSKA (reference sequence). This CDR3 is built from 17 residues. J lost 2 bases, V lost 0 bases, and 11 bases had no gene match. CDR3 DNA sequence: TGCAGTGCTAGAGATCCCCGGGACAGATTATACACAGATACGCAGTATTTT. The encoded protein is CSARDPRDRLYTDTQYF.

The rearrangement joins TRBV7-2 to TRBJ2-3; D is uncertain. There are 13 residues in the CDR3. Trimming took 4 bases from V and 8 from J, leaving 13 bases between them. CDR1 and CDR2 from the germline V gene are SGHTA and FQGNSA. The CDR3 region has the DNA TGTGCCAGCAGCTCTAGTTTTACGGGTACGCAGTATTTT. It yields the protein CASSSSFTGTQYF.